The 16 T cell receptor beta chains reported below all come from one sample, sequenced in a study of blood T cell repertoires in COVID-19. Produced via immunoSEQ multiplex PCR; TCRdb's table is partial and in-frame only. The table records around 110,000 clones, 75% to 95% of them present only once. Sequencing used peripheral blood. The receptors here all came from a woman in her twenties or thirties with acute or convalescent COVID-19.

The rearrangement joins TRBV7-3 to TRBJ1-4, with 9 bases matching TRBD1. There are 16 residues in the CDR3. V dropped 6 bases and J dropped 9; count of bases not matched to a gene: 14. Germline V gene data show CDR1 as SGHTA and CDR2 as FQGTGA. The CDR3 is CASRRTGVWVQQKLFF. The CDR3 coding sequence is TGTGCCAGCAGGCGGACAGGGGTATGGGTGCAGCAAAAACTGTTTTTT.

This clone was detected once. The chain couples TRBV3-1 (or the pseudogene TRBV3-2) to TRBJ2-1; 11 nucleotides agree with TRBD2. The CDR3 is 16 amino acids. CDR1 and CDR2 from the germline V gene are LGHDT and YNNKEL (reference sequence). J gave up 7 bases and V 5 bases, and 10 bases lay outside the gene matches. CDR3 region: CASSSRSSGGLNEQFF. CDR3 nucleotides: TGTGCCAGCAGCTCCAGATCTAGCGGGGGGTTAAATGAGCAGTTCTTC.

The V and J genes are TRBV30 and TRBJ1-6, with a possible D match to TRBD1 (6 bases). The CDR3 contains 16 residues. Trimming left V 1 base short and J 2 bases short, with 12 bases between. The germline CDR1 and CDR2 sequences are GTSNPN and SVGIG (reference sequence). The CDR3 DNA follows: TGTGCCTGGAGTGAGGGGGAAGGCCCCTATAATTCACCCCTCCACTTT. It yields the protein CAWSEGEGPYNSPLHF.

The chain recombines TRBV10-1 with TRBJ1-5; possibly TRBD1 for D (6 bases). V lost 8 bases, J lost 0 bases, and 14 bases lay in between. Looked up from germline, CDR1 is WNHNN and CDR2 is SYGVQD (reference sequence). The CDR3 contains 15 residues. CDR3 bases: TGCGCCAGCGACGACAGGAGCAATAGCAATCAGCCCCAGCATTTT. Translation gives CASDDRSNSNQPQHF.

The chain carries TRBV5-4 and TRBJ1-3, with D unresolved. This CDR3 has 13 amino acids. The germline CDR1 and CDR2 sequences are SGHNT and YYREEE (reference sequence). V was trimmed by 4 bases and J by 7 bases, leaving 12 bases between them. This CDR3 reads CASSPRDLNTIYF. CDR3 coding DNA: TGTGCCAGCAGCCCCCGAGACTTGAACACCATATATTTT.

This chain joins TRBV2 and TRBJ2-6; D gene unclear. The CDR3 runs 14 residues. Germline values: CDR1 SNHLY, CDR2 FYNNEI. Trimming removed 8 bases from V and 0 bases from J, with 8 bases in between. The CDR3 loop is CASQLDSGANVLTF. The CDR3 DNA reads TGTGCCAGCCAACTCGACTCTGGGGCCAACGTCCTGACTTTC.

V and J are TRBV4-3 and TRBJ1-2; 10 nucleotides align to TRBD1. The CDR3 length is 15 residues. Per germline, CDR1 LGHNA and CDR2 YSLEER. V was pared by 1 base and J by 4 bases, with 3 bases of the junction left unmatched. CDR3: CASSQVTGGLYGYTF. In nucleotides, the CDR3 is TGCGCCAGCAGCCAAGTGACAGGGGGCCTCTATGGCTACACCTTC.

The CDR3 sequence: CASSQDLAGYTDTQYF. CDR3 bases: TGCGCCAGCAGCCAAGATCTGGCGGGTTACACAGATACGCAGTATTTT. The chain uses TRBV4-3 and TRBJ2-3; TRBD2 is a possible D gene (5 bases). Trimming pared 0 bases from V and 2 bases from J, leaving 12 bases between. Per germline, CDR1 LGHNA and CDR2 YSLEER. This CDR3 has 16 amino acids.

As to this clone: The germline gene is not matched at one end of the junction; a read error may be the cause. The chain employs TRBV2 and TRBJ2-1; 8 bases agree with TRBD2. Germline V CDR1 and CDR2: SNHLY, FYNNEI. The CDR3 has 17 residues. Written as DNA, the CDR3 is TGTGCCAGCAGAGAAGGGCGGGGGGCCCCTGGGGGGCATGAGCAGTTCTTC. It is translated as CASREGRGAPGGHEQFF.

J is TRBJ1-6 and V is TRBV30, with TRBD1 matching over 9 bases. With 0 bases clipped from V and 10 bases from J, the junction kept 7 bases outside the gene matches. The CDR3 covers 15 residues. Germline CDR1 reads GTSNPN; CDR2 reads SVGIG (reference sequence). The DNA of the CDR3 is TGTGCCTGGAGTGTCGGGACAGGGCTAAACTCACCCCTCCACTTT. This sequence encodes CAWSVGTGLNSPLHF.

The CDR3 DNA reads TGTGCCAGCAGCTATTGGCGGGACCACAATGAGCAGTTCTTC. Protein sequence: CASSYWRDHNEQFF. This rearrangement joins TRBV27 to TRBJ2-1, with D maybe TRBD2 (6 bases). V dropped 6 bases and J dropped 5 bases, with 14 bases sitting between them. Germline CDR1 MNHEY, CDR2 SMNVEV (reference sequence). The CDR3 has 14 residues.

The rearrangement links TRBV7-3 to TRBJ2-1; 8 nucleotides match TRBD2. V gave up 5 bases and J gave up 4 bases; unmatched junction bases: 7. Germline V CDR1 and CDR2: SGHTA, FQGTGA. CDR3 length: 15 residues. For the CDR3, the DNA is TGTGCCAGCAGCCCCAGCGGGAGTGGTTACAATGAGCAGTTCTTC. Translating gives CASSPSGSGYNEQFF.

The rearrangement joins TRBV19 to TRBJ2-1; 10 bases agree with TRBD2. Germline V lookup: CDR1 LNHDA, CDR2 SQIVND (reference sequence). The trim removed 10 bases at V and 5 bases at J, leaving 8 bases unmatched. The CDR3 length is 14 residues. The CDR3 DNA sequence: TGTGCCACTTACCCGCTAGCGGGGGACAATGAGCAGTTCTTC. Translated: CATYPLAGDNEQFF.

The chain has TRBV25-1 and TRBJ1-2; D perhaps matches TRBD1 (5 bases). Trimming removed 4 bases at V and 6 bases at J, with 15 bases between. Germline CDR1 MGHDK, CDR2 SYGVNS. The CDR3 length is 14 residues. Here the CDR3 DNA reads TGTGCCAGCAGTGGAGTGGGGGGAACGGATGGCTACACCTTC. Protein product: CASSGVGGTDGYTF.

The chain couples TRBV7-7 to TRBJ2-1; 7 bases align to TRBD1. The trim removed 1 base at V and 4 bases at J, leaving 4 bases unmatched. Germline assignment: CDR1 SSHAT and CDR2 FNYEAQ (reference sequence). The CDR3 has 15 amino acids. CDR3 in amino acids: CASSLDRGLYNEQFF. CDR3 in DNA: TGTGCCAGCAGCTTAGATAGGGGGCTATACAATGAGCAGTTCTTC.

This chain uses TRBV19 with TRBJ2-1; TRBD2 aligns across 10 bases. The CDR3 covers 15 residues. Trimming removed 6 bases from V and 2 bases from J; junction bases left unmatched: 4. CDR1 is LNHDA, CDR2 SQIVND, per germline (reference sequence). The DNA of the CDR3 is TGTGCCAGTAGCCCCCTAGCGGGAGCCTACAATGAGCAGTTCTTC. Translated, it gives CASSPLAGAYNEQFF. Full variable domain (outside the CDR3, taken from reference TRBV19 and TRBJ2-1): DGGITQSPKYLFRKEGQNVTLSCEQNLNHDAMYWYRQDPGQGLRLIYYSQIVNDFQKGDIAEGYSVSREKKESFPLTVTSAQKNPTAFYLCASSPLAGAYNEQFFGPGTRLTVL.